These T cell receptor beta chains were read from a single sample in a study of blood T cell repertoires in COVID-19. The protocol was immunoSEQ multiplex PCR, while the TCRdb copy is restricted to in-frame clones and leaves out a portion. This table holds fewer than 150,000 clones, around 85% found once. The sequenced material came from peripheral blood. Receptors were obtained from a woman in her forties or fifties with acute or convalescent COVID-19. Both conserved end residues are part of each CDR3. The D gene is left open where the match is weak. Clone size appears in some rows only: once, few, many, or a class for an expanded clone.

CDR3 protein,CDR3 DNA,V gene,clone size,J gene,D gene
CAWSVGDDQPQHF,TGTGCCTGGAGTGTGGGAGACGATCAGCCCCAGCATTTT,TRBV30,NA,TRBJ1-5,NA
CASSLDWIGTGEPYGYTF,TGTGCCAGCAGCTTAGATTGGATCGGGACAGGGGAACCTTATGGCTACACCTTC,TRBV11-3,NA,TRBJ1-2,TRBD1
CASSDSNIGGTDTQYF,TGTGCCAGCAGTGACTCAAATATCGGGGGCACAGATACGCAGTATTTT,TRBV6-4,NA,TRBJ2-3,NA
CASSPPGGTEAFF,TGTGCCAGCAGCCCCCCAGGGGGCACTGAAGCTTTCTTT,TRBV7-6,NA,TRBJ1-1,TRBD1
CSVVLGQGFSNQPQHF,TGCAGCGTTGTACTCGGACAGGGATTTAGCAATCAGCCCCAGCATTTT,TRBV29-1,NA,TRBJ1-5,TRBD1
CASSRGREDYGYTF,TGTGCCAGCAGCCGTGGCAGGGAAGACTATGGCTACACCTTC,TRBV4-2,NA,TRBJ1-2,NA
CASSAGIPNEKLFF,TGTGCCAGTAGTGCGGGAATCCCTAATGAAAAACTGTTTTTT,TRBV19,NA,TRBJ1-4,NA
CASSPVPGGGAISYNEQFF,TGTGCCAGCTCACCAGTCCCGGGCGGGGGGGCCATTTCCTACAATGAGCAGTTCTTC,TRBV18,NA,TRBJ2-1,TRBD2
CASSLSGTGVRNTEAFF,TGTGCCAGCAGTTTATCCGGGACAGGGGTGAGGAACACTGAAGCTTTCTTT,TRBV28,NA,TRBJ1-1,TRBD1
CATKSGNQNSPLHF,TGTGCCACCAAGAGCGGGAATCAAAATTCACCCCTCCACTTT,TRBV7-8,NA,TRBJ1-6,NA
CASGAGPNEKLFF,TGTGCAAGCGGGGCAGGCCCTAATGAAAAACTGTTTTTT,TRBV6-5,NA,TRBJ1-4,NA
CASSLAHKDRGRSYEQYF,TGCGCCAGCAGCTTGGCCCACAAGGACAGGGGAAGGTCCTACGAGCAGTACTTC,TRBV5-1,NA,TRBJ2-7,TRBD1
CAISQDSSYEQYF,TGTGCCATCAGCCAGGACAGCAGCTACGAGCAGTACTTC,TRBV10-3,NA,TRBJ2-7,NA
CASSTWGGVGNTIYF,TGTGCCAGCAGTACATGGGGGGGGGTTGGAAACACCATATATTTT,TRBV28,NA,TRBJ1-3,NA
CASSIGQGANEQFF,TGTGCCAGTAGTATAGGGCAGGGGGCGAATGAGCAGTTCTTC,TRBV19,once,TRBJ2-1,TRBD1
CASSPRQGKGSPLHF,TGTGCCAGCAGCCCTCGACAGGGCAAGGGTTCACCCCTCCACTTT,TRBV9,NA,TRBJ1-6,TRBD1
CASSLYGVQGQAFF,TGTGCCAGCAGTTTATACGGGGTACAGGGTCAAGCTTTCTTT,TRBV27,NA,TRBJ1-1,NA
CASSTFRTGPSYEQYF,TGTGCCAGTAGTACCTTCAGGACAGGCCCGTCCTACGAGCAGTACTTC,TRBV19,NA,TRBJ2-7,TRBD1
CASTGTGTNSPLHF,TGCGCCAGCACCGGGACAGGGACTAATTCACCCCTCCACTTT,TRBV5-1,once,TRBJ1-6,TRBD1
CASSLAGLAVVSGYTF,TGCGCCAGCAGCTTGGCGGGTCTGGCAGTGGTTTCTGGCTACACCTTC,TRBV5-1,NA,TRBJ1-2,NA
CASMSRGNTEAFF,TGTGCCAGCATGTCTAGGGGGAACACTGAAGCTTTCTTT,TRBV2,NA,TRBJ1-1,NA
CASSLVGGGAGEQFF,TGTGCCAGCAGCTTGGTTGGCGGGGGGGCCGGTGAGCAGTTCTTC,TRBV5-5,NA,TRBJ2-1,TRBD2
CASSLVMRAANYGYTF,TGTGCCAGCAGCTTGGTAATGAGGGCAGCTAACTATGGCTACACCTTC,TRBV5-5,few,TRBJ1-2,NA
CASSLPPSSQYF,TGTGCCAGCAGTTTACCTCCTAGTTCGCAGTATTTT,TRBV12-3/TRBV12-4,NA,TRBJ2-3,NA
CASSFGSAGELFF,TGCGCCAGCAGCTTCGGGTCGGCCGGGGAGCTGTTTTTT,TRBV5-1,NA,TRBJ2-2,NA
CASSPRTNKSPLHF,TGTGCCAGCAGCCCCCGGACAAACAAATCACCCCTCCACTTT,TRBV3-1/TRBV3-2,NA,TRBJ1-6,NA
CATEQGSPYEQYF,TGTGCCACCGAACAGGGGTCCCCCTACGAGCAGTACTTC,TRBV24-1,NA,TRBJ2-7,TRBD1
CSVDQDRGNYGYTF,TGCAGCGTTGATCAAGACAGGGGTAACTATGGCTACACCTTC,TRBV29-1,NA,TRBJ1-2,TRBD1
CASGGRTPNTEAFF,TGTGCCAGCGGCGGGAGGACACCGAACACTGAAGCTTTCTTT,TRBV28,NA,TRBJ1-1,NA
CASSFGQWGTRGQFF,TGTGCCAGCAGCTTCGGACAGTGGGGGACTAGGGGGCAGTTCTTC,TRBV5-6,NA,TRBJ2-1,TRBD2
CASSVAQNNEQFF,TGTGCCAGCAGCGTAGCTCAGAACAATGAGCAGTTCTTC,TRBV9,once,TRBJ2-1,NA
CASSSRRGSGNQPQHF,TGTGCCAGCAGCTCCCGACGAGGGAGTGGCAATCAGCCCCAGCATTTT,TRBV21-1,NA,TRBJ1-5,NA
CASSLSGGTPYGYTF,TGTGCCAGCAGTTTATCGGGAGGGACCCCTTATGGCTACACCTTC,TRBV27,NA,TRBJ1-2,NA
CASRGGSPNTEAFF,TGTGCCAGTAGAGGCGGATCCCCGAACACTGAAGCTTTCTTT,TRBV19,NA,TRBJ1-1,NA
CASDRGEGGYTF,TGTGCCAGTGACAGGGGCGAGGGTGGCTACACCTTC,TRBV19,NA,TRBJ1-2,TRBD1
CASSERDSPRGTQYF,TGTGCCAGCAGTGAAAGGGACAGCCCACGGGGGACGCAGTATTTT,TRBV6-1,once,TRBJ2-3,NA
CASSVRDFSYEQYF,TGTGCCAGCAGCGTACGGGACTTCTCCTACGAGCAGTACTTC,TRBV9,NA,TRBJ2-7,NA
CASSLGRGLANTEAFF,TGTGCCAGCAGCTTAGGCAGGGGGTTGGCGAACACTGAAGCTTTCTTT,TRBV7-9,NA,TRBJ1-1,TRBD1
CASRTGTSGLSEQFF,TGTGCCAGCAGAACCGGGACTAGCGGCCTAAGTGAGCAGTTCTTC,TRBV2,NA,TRBJ2-1,TRBD2
CASRRDMNQPQHF,TGTGCCAGCAGGAGGGACATGAATCAGCCCCAGCATTTT,TRBV12-3/TRBV12-4,NA,TRBJ1-5,NA
CASSSHGGGYTF,TGCGCCAGCAGCTCACACGGCGGAGGCTACACCTTC,TRBV4-1,NA,TRBJ1-2,NA
CASSPLAGHTQYF,TGTGCCAGCTCACCTTTGGCGGGCCATACGCAGTATTTT,TRBV18,NA,TRBJ2-3,NA
CASSMTGNSPLHF,TGTGCCAGTAGTATGACAGGGAATTCACCCCTCCACTTT,TRBV19,many,TRBJ1-6,TRBD1
CASSVARALYNEQFF,TGTGCCAGTAGTGTCGCGAGGGCATTATACAATGAGCAGTTCTTC,TRBV19,NA,TRBJ2-1,NA
CASSLARGRRDEQFF,TGCGCCAGCAGCTTGGCGAGGGGGCGCAGGGATGAGCAGTTCTTC,TRBV5-1,NA,TRBJ2-1,TRBD1
CAWSVGGSNEKLFF,TGTGCCTGGAGTGTGGGGGGGAGTAATGAAAAACTGTTTTTT,TRBV30,NA,TRBJ1-4,NA